The entry below describes one T cell receptor beta chain. Ten or more counts support this clonotype. Its antigen has not been determined. Base qualities were left out, and no much larger clone turns up one base away. Libraries were prepared through PCR. Instrument on record: Illumina HiSeq 2500. To normalize quantification of the TCRbeta repertoire, the TCR libraries were built with molecular barcoding that relied on unique molecular identifiers. TCRdb reanalyzed the raw reads on its own, using fastp at Q25 for trimming and MiXCR for clone calling, and kept in-frame beta chains. Each record represents a unique CDR3 protein, reported with the most common genes and DNA among its rows. The sample contains about 31,000 distinct CDR3 sequences, nearly 6.5% of them found a single time. The ten largest clones add up to roughly 30% of the sample. The time point label of this sample denotes: day 60 (about 2 months) after transplantation. Explained via the paper, the treatment or condition label denotes: allogeneic hematopoietic cell transplantation with graft depleted of TCRalphabeta T cells and CD19 B cells. The transplant recipients were children given TCRalphabeta/CD19-depleted allogeneic hematopoietic cell grafts.

A distance of 21 bases separates the germline ends of V and J, which lose 2 bases and 4 bases respectively. From the cysteine through the phenylalanine, the CDR3 covers 18 amino acids. The DNA shown is the 54-base CDR3, in frame from base 1. The germline V gene sets CDR1 to ENHRY and CDR2 to SYGVKD. The data stem from a study of T-cell reconstitution after alpha-beta-depleted transplantation in children (dated by TCRdb to 2016 to 2017). Turning to the overall study: Using TCR repertoire profiling, the study followed T-cell immune reconstitution in a quantitative way in children after TCRalphabeta/CD19-depleted allogeneic hematopoietic cell transplantation. The paper as a whole reports these results and caveats: In some patients, the high TCRbeta diversity seen at day 60 was put down to recipient T cells and intrathymic progenitors that had survived conditioning. About two months after transplant, the apparently early recovery of alphabetaT-cell counts reportedly depended on just several hundred clones that had expanded rapidly and came from non-depleted graft cells. The frequencies of hyperexpanded clones fell over the following months, and after one year, T-cell counts and TCRbeta diversity were mostly attributed to newly produced T cells.

This TCR came from a child younger than two who had a stem cell transplant for acute myeloid leukemia, so the T cells may come from the graft donor. The chain couples TRBV10-3 to TRBJ2-1; the D gene is possibly TRBD2, with 6 bases matching. Specimen: peripheral blood, collected 60 days after TCRalphabeta/CD19-depleted stem cell transplant. DNA sequence: TGTGCCATCAGTGAGCCTACCTACTTAGGGACTCCTTACAATGAGCAGTTCTTC. This gives the protein CAISEPTYLGTPYNEQFF.